This T cell receptor beta chain was obtained from a study of T cell responses to AZD1222 COVID-19 vaccine. Notes on the study in general: Donors were chiefly white British, with a greater number of females, and clonal diversity was perhaps underestimated.

Points on this clone: Its antigen is unknown.

Germline V gives CDR1 SEHNR, CDR2 FQNEAQ (reference sequence). V lost 4 bases to trimming and J lost 1 base; unmatched junction nucleotides: 8. The CDR3 sequence is 16 residues long. TCRdb's copy holds only in-frame clones and misses some; the assay was immunoSEQ multiplex PCR. The sample carries 150,000 to 200,000 clones, about 92% recorded once. The clonotype comes from an adult in good health. This material consisted of peripheral blood, taken on day 0 of AZD1222 vaccination. The gene calls are TRBV7-9 and TRBJ1-1; 8 bases line up with TRBD1. This CDR3 reads CASSSRLGTGNTEAFF. CDR3 sequence (DNA): TGTGCCAGCAGCTCCCGATTGGGGACAGGGAACACTGAAGCTTTCTTT.